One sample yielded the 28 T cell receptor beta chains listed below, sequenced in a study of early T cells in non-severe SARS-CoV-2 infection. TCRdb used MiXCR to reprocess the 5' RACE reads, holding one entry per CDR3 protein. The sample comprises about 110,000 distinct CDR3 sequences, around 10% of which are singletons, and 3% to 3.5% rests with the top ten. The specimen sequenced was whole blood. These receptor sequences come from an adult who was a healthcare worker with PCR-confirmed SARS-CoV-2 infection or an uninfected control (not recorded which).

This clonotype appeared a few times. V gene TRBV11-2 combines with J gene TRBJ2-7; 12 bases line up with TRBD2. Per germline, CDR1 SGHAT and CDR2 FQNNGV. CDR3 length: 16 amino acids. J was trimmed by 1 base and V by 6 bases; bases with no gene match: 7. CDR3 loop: CASRRGGTSGSYEQYF. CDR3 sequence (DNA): TGTGCCAGCAGGCGCGGTGGGACTAGCGGGTCCTACGAGCAGTACTTC.

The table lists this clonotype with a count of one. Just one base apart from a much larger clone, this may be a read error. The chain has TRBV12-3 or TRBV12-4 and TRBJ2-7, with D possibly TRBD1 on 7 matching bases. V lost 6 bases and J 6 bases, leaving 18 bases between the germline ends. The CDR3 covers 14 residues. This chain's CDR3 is CASRGGTDRSEQYF. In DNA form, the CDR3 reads TGTGCCAGCAGGGGCGGGACAGACCGCTCCGAGCAGTACTTC.

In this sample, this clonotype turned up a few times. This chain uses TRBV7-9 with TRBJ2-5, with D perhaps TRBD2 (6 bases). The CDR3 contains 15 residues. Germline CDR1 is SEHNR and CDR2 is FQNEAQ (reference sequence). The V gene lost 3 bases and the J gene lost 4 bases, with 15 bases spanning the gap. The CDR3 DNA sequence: TGTGCCAGCAGCTTGGCGGGGCCAGGAGGAGAGACCCAGTACTTC. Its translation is CASSLAGPGGETQYF.

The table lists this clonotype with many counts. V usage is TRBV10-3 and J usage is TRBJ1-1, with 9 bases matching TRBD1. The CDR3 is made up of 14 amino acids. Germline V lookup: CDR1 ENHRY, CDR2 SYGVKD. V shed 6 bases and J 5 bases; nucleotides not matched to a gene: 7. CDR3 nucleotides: TGTGCCATCAGATGGGACAGGGTCGGGACTGAAGCTTTCTTT. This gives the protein CAIRWDRVGTEAFF.

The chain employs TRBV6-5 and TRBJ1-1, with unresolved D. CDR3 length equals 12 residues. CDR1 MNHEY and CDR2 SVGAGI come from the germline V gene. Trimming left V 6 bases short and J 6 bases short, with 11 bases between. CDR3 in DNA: TGTGCCAGCAGCCAGCGAGTGGCTGAAGCTTTCTTT. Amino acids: CASSQRVAEAFF.

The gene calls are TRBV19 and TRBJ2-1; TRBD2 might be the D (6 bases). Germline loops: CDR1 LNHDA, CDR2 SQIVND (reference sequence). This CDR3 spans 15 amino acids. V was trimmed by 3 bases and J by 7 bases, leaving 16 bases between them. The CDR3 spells CASSIPTGERNEQFF. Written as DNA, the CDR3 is TGTGCCAGTAGTATTCCAACGGGAGAACGGAATGAGCAGTTCTTC.

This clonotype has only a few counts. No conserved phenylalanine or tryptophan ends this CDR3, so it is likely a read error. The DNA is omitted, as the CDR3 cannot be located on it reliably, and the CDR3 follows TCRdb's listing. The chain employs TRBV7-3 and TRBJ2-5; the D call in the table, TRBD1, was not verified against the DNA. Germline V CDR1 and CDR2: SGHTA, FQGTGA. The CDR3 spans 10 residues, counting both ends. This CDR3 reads CASGGWGTLG.

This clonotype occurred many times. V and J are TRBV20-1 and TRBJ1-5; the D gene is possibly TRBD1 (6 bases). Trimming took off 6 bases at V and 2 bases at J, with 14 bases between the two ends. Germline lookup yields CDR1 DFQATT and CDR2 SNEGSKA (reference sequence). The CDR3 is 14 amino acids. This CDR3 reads CSAQEAGGNQPQHF. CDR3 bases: TGCAGTGCCCAAGAGGCAGGGGGCAATCAGCCCCAGCATTTT.

CDR3 sequence reads: CASSYSLLVDEQYF. For the CDR3, the DNA is TGTGCCAGCAGTTACTCTCTTCTTGTCGACGAGCAGTACTTC. The chain carries TRBV6-5 and TRBJ2-7; D not certain. The CDR3 consists of 14 residues. The V end was cut by 0 bases, the J end by 5 bases, with 11 bases between. CDR1 and CDR2 from the germline V gene are MNHEY and SVGAGI.

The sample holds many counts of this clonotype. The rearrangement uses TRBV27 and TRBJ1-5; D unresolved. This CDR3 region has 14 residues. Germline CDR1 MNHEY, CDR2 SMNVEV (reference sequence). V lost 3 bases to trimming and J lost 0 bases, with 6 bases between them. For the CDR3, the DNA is TGTGCCAGCAGTTTTGTGGATAGCAATCAGCCCCAGCATTTT. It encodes CASSFVDSNQPQHF.

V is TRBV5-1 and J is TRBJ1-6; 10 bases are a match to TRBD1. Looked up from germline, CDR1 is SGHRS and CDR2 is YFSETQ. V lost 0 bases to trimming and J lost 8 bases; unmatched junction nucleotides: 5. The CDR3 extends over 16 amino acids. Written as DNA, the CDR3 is TGCGCCAGCAGCTTGGCCACCGGGACAGGGGATTCACCCCTCCACTTT. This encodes CASSLATGTGDSPLHF. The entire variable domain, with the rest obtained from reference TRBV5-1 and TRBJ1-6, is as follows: KAGVTQTPRYLIKTRGQQVTLSCSPISGHRSVSWYQQTPGQGLQFLFEYFSETQRNKGNFPGRFSGRQFSNSRSEMNVSTLELGDSALYLCASSLATGTGDSPLHFGNGTRLTVT.

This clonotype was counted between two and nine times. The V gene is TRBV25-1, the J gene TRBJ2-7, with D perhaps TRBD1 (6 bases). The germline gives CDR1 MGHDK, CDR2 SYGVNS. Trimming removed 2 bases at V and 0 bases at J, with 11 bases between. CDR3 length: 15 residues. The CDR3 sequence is CASSEVGGVSYEQYF. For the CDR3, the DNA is TGTGCCAGCAGTGAAGTAGGGGGTGTCTCCTACGAGCAGTACTTC.

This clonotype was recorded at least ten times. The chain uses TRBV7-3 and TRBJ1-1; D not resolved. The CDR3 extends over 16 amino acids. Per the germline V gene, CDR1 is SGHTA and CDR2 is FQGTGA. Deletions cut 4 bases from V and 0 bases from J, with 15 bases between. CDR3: CASSSTAITMNTEAFF. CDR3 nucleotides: TGTGCCAGCAGCTCAACAGCGATCACCATGAACACTGAAGCTTTCTTT.

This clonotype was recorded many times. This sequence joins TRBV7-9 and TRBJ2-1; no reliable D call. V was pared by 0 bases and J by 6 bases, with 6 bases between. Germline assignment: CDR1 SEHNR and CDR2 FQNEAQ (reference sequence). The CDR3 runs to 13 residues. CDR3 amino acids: CASSLAGRNEQFF. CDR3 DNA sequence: TGTGCCAGCAGCTTAGCAGGGCGCAATGAGCAGTTCTTC.

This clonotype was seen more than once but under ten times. The CDR3 spells CASSPLLGQNTEAFF. For the CDR3, the DNA is TGTGCCAGCAGCCCACTCTTGGGACAGAACACTGAAGCTTTCTTT. This chain joins TRBV11-2 and TRBJ1-1; D possibly corresponds to TRBD1 (6 bases). CDR1 is SGHAT, CDR2 FQNNGV, per germline. The V end was cut by 5 bases, the J end by 1 base, with 14 bases between. This CDR3 is 15 amino acids long.

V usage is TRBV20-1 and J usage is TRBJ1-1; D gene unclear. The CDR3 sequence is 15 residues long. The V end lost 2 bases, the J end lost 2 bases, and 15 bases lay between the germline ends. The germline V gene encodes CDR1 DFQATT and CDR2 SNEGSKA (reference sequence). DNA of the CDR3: TGCAGTGCTAGAATCGGAGGACGGGGAAACACTGAAGCTTTCTTT. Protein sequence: CSARIGGRGNTEAFF.

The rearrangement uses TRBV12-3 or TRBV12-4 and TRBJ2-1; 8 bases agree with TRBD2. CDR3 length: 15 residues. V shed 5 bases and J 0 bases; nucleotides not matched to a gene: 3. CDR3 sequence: CASSPTSGSYNEQFF. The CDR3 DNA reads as TGTGCCAGCAGTCCCACTAGCGGCTCCTACAATGAGCAGTTCTTC.

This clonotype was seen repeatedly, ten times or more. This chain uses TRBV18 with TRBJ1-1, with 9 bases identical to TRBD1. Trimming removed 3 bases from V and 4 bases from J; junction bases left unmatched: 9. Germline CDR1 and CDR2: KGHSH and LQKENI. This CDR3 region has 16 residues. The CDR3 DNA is TGTGCCAGCTCACCCCGACCGGGACAGGGCGGCACTGAAGCTTTCTTT. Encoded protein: CASSPRPGQGGTEAFF.

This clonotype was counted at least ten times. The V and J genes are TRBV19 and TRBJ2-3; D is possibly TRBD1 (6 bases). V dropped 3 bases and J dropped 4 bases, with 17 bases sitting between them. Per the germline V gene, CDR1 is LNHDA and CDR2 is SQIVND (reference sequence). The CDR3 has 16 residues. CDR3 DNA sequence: TGTGCCAGTAGTATTGCCGGCCAGGGGCGGGCAGATACGCAGTATTTT. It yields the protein CASSIAGQGRADTQYF. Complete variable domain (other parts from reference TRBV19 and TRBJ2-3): DGGITQSPKYLFRKEGQNVTLSCEQNLNHDAMYWYRQDPGQGLRLIYYSQIVNDFQKGDIAEGYSVSREKKESFPLTVTSAQKNPTAFYLCASSIAGQGRADTQYFGPGTRLTVL.

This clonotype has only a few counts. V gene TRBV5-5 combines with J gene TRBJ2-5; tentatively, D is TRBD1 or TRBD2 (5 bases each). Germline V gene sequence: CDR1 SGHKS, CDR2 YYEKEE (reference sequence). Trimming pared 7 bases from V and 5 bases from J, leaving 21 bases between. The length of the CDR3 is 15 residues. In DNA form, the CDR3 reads TGTGCCAGCGCCCCCCCGGGACGGAGGTTGGAGACCCAGTACTTC. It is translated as CASAPPGRRLETQYF.

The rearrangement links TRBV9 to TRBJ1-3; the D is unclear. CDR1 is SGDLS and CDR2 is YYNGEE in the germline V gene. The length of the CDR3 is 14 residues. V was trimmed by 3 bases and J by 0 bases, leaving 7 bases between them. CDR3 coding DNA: TGTGCCAGCAGCGCGGGCTTCTCTGGAAACACCATATATTTT. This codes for CASSAGFSGNTIYF.

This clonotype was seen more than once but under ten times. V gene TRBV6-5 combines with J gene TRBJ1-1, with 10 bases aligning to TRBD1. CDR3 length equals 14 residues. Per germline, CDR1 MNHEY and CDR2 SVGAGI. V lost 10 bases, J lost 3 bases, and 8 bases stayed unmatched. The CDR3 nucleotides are TGTGCCATCCGACAGGGGGCGCGGGACACTGAAGCTTTCTTT. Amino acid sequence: CAIRQGARDTEAFF.

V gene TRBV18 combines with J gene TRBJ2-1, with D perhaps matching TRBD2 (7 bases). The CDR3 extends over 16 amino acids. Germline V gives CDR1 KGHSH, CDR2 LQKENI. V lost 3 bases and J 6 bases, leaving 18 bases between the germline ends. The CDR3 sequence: CASSPPRGARINEQFF. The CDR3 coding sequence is TGTGCCAGCTCACCCCCCCGGGGGGCGCGGATCAATGAGCAGTTCTTC. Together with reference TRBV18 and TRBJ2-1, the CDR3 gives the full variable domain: NAGVMQNPRHLVRRRGQEARLRCSPMKGHSHVYWYRQLPEEGLKFMVYLQKENIIDESGMPKERFSAEFPKEGPSILRIQQVVRGDSAAYFCASSPPRGARINEQFFGPGTRLTVL.

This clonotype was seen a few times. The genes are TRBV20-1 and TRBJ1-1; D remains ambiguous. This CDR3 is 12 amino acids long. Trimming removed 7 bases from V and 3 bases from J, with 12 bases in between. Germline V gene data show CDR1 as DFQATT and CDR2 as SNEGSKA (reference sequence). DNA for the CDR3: TGCAGTGGTCTTTTAAGGGACACTGAAGCTTTCTTT. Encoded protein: CSGLLRDTEAFF.

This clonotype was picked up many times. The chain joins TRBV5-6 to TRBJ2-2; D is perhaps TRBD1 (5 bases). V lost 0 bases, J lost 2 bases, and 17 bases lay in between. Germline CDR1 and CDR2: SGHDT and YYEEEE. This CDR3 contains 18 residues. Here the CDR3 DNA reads TGTGCCAGCAGCTTGGCCTCCAGTAGGGGCTATAACACCGGGGAGCTGTTTTTT. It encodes CASSLASSRGYNTGELFF.

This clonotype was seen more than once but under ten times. The CDR3 region has the DNA TGTGCCAGCAGCCCACATAGCGGCAAGAGGGCCTACGAGCAGTACTTC. Its translation is CASSPHSGKRAYEQYF. The chain uses TRBV11-1 and TRBJ2-7, with D possibly matching TRBD2 (6 bases). Per the germline V gene, CDR1 is SGHAT and CDR2 is FQDESV (reference sequence). The CDR3 contains 16 residues. V gave up 5 bases and J gave up 2 bases, with 19 bases separating them. The full variable domain, in which reference TRBV11-1 and TRBJ2-7 provide the parts outside the CDR3, is EAEVAQSPRYKITEKSQAVAFWCDPISGHATLYWYRQILGQGPELLVQFQDESVVDDSQLPKDRFSAERLKGVDSTLKIQPAELGDSAMYLCASSPHSGKRAYEQYFGPGTRLTVT.

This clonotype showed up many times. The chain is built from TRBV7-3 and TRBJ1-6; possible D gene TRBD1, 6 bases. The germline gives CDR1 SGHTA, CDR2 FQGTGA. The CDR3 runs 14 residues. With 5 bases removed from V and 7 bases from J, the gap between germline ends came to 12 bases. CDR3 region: CASSLWGHNSPLHF. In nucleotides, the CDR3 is TGTGCCAGCAGCCTTTGGGGACACAATTCACCCCTCCACTTT.

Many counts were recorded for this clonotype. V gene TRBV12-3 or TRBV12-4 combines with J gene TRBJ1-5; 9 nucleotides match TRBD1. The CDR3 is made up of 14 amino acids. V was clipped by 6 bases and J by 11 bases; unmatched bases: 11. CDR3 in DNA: TGTGCCAGCAGGGACAGGGGCCAACTAGGGGCCCAGCATTTT. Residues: CASRDRGQLGAQHF.